This T cell receptor (beta chain) stems from a study of T cell responses to AZD1222 COVID-19 vaccine. Study-level findings and limits: Among spike-specific TCRs, nearly half reportedly target unmutated variant regions. Repertoire sampling was restricted to post-peak T cell response timepoints. Most donors were white British, females outnumbered males, and clonal diversity was possibly underestimated.

Only in-frame clones appear in the TCRdb table, and some are missing; sequencing was by immunoSEQ multiplex PCR. The sample consists of some 92,000 clones, 91% of them appearing once. As to this clone: Its target is not known.

V lost 1 base and J 0 bases, leaving 7 bases between the germline ends. The CDR3 length is 15 residues. Germline V CDR1 and CDR2: SGHRS, YFSETQ. The chain combines TRBV5-1 with TRBJ2-2; perhaps TRBD2 as D (5 bases). The clonotype was recovered from an adult in good health. The input for sequencing was peripheral blood, taken on day 0 of MenACWY control vaccination. CDR3: CASSLTSSNTGELFF. DNA of the CDR3: TGCGCCAGCAGCTTGACTAGTTCGAACACCGGGGAGCTGTTTTTT.